The clone carrying this T cell receptor beta chain was detected ten times or more. Its antigen is unknown. These data originate in a study of T cells in Graves' hyperthyroidism and ophthalmopathy. Whole-study findings and limits: Ophthalmopathy, as predicted by the model, came a median approximately 6.5 months after the prediction.

The source material, RNA transcripts, was used to amplify TCR beta CDR3 regions. The TCR CDR3 was amplified in a first-round RT-PCR using the HTBI primer set. A single record per CDR3 protein comes from TCRdb applying MiXCR to the multiplex PCR reads. The sample has nearly 250,000 distinct CDR3 sequences; roughly 15% are singletons. This CDR3 comprises 13 residues. Germline V gives CDR1 GTSNPN, CDR2 SVGIG (reference sequence). Between the trimmed V and J ends, which lost 0 bases and 2 bases, there was a span of 8 bases. The rearrangement joins TRBV30 to TRBJ2-7; no definite D call. Sequencing input: blood. The TCR comes from a woman between 18 and 30 years old with Graves' ophthalmopathy. The DNA of the CDR3 is TGTGCCTGGAGTGTAGACTGGACCTACGAGCAGTACTTC. Amino acid sequence: CAWSVDWTYEQYF.